This entry concerns a single T cell receptor beta chain. This clone was detected only once. Its antigen is currently not known. Per-nucleotide qualities are absent, and no much larger clonotype sits a single base away. The CDR3, cysteine through phenylalanine, is 15 amino acids long. The only DNA kept is the CDR3, 45 bases in frame from the first base. According to the germline V gene, CDR1 reads SNHLY and CDR2 reads FYNNEI. A distance of 12 bases separates the germline ends of V and J, which lose 3 bases and 3 bases respectively. The sample is drawn from a study of ipilimumab plus nivolumab after autologous stem cell transplantation (dated by TCRdb to the early 2020s). Describing the broader study: The median number of doses that trial patients received was about five for ipilimumab and fewer than 10 for nivolumab. The intent-to-treat population of the trial was made up of some 36 patients. The myeloma cohort included high-risk transplant-naive patients and patients relapsing within 3 years of a first autologous transplant. Patients undergoing autologous transplant for high-risk diffuse large B cell lymphoma, mature T cell lymphoma, or multiple myeloma were enrolled in the trial. The paper's findings and limits, for the study overall: According to the authors, a biologic rationale for studying the approach further came from T cell receptor repertoire, regulatory T cell phenotype and gut microbiota profiles. The authors concluded that, as post-transplant consolidation, combined checkpoint inhibition appeared tolerable.

Libraries were prepared through the immunoSEQ multiplex PCR assay. The source is immuneACCESS, and TCRdb retained only in-frame sequences with V and J called. Part of the clones is not carried over; for the studies checked, unresolved V genes explain less than half of this, and the remainder is unexplained. This sample holds roughly 45,000 clones; roughly 88% were observed only once. Clones ranked in the top ten supply approximately 0.88% of the sample. Ipilimumab was given at 1 mg/kg intravenously on day 1 of selected weeks, and checkpoint therapy started 14 to 28 days after autologous transplant. The nivolumab dose was 3 mg/kg intravenously, delivered on day 1 of weeks 1, 4, 7, 10, and every two weeks through week 26. This Phase Ib clinical trial tested ipilimumab plus nivolumab, a combined checkpoint inhibition, as consolidation after autologous stem cell transplantation.

The sequence links TRBV2 to TRBJ1-5, and possibly TRBD1, on 5 matching bases. The clonotype comes from a male donor with multiple myeloma. Source: PBMCs, taken in a trial of ipilimumab plus nivolumab as post-transplant consolidation. The encoded CDR3 is CASSEGTTFNQPQHF. At the DNA level, the sequence is TGTGCCAGCAGTGAGGGGACCACTTTCAATCAGCCCCAGCATTTT. The CDR3 plus the reference TRBV2 and TRBJ1-5 genes for the other parts give the full variable domain: EPEVTQTPSHQVTQMGQEVILRCVPISNHLYFYWYRQILGQKVEFLVSFYNNEISEKSEIFDDQFSVERPDGSNFTLKIRSTKLEDSAMYFCASSEGTTFNQPQHFGDGTRLSIL.